These 22 T cell receptor beta chains share one sample of origin, sequenced in a study of T cell repertoires in cytomegalovirus infection. A single record per CDR3 protein comes from TCRdb applying MiXCR to the reads. Of about 240,000 distinct CDR3 sequences listed, roughly an eighth are singletons. Sample: PBMCs. These receptors originate from a human donor in good health (CMV status not recorded). Some clones in this sample may be carry-over from other donors' samples.

This clonotype came up many times. The J gene is TRBJ1-5, the V gene TRBV7-8, with D unresolved. This CDR3 has 15 amino acids. Germline loops: CDR1 SGHVS, CDR2 FQNEAQ. Trimming cost V 1 base and J 4 bases, with 11 bases left between them. The CDR3 is CASSLEWTGNQPQHF. The CDR3 nucleotides read TGTGCCAGCAGCTTAGAATGGACGGGTAATCAGCCCCAGCATTTT.

In its sample, this clonotype was seen many times. The chain carries TRBV12-3 or TRBV12-4 and TRBJ1-5; D gene unclear. Deletions cut 2 bases from V and 4 bases from J, with 12 bases between. This CDR3 spans 15 amino acids. CDR3 bases: TGTGCCAGCAGTTTAAGATCATGGGGTAATCAGCCCCAGCATTTT. It specifies CASSLRSWGNQPQHF.

V usage is TRBV27 and J usage is TRBJ1-5; D is unclear. Germline lookup yields CDR1 MNHEY and CDR2 SMNVEV (reference sequence). Trimming removed 8 bases from V and 1 base from J, with 6 bases in between. The CDR3 is made up of 12 amino acids. CDR3: CASAGSNQPQHF. CDR3 DNA: TGTGCCAGCGCAGGAAGCAATCAGCCCCAGCATTTT.

The V call is TRBV4-3, the J call TRBJ2-1; 10 bases map to TRBD2. Losses at the gene ends were 1 base for V and 8 bases for J; bases not matched to a gene: 8. This CDR3 has 16 amino acids. Germline loops: CDR1 LGHNA, CDR2 YSLEER. CDR3 coding DNA: TGCGCCAGCAGCCAAGTTCTCGCTAGCGGGAGATATGAGCAGTTCTTC. This codes for CASSQVLASGRYEQFF.

The rearrangement uses TRBV5-1 and TRBJ2-7; 7 bases line up with TRBD2. Germline trimming cut 0 bases from V and 2 bases from J; bases unmatched to any gene: 8. The length of the CDR3 is 16 residues. From germline, CDR1 is SGHRS and CDR2 YFSETQ. CDR3 coding DNA: TGCGCCAGCAGCTTGGGGGAGGGCCTCATTACCTACGAGCAGTACTTC. It codes for CASSLGEGLITYEQYF.

V and J are TRBV7-9 and TRBJ1-4; D ambiguous. The CDR3 has 16 residues. The germline V gene has CDR1 SEHNR and CDR2 FQNEAQ (reference sequence). With 4 bases removed from V and 5 bases from J, the gap between germline ends came to 17 bases. This chain's CDR3 is CASSSPFGRENEKLFF. The DNA of the CDR3 is TGTGCCAGCAGCTCCCCCTTCGGCAGAGAGAATGAAAAACTGTTTTTT. The full variable domain, completed using reference TRBV7-9 and TRBJ1-4, is DTGVSQNPRHKITKRGQNVTFRCDPISEHNRLYWYRQTLGQGPEFLTYFQNEAQLEKSRLLSDRFSAERPKGSFSTLEIQRTEQGDSAMYLCASSSPFGRENEKLFFGSGTQLSVL.

This clonotype has at least ten counts. The genes are TRBV5-1 and TRBJ2-3; TRBD1 aligns across 8 bases. This CDR3 has 19 amino acids. Germline lookup yields CDR1 SGHRS and CDR2 YFSETQ. The V and J ends lost 1 base and 9 bases, in that order; junction bases with no gene match: 22. CDR3 nucleotides: TGCGCCAGCAGCTTGAGGACAGGGTCTAGCAAGCCCTCCAGAGAGACGCAGTATTTT. It translates to CASSLRTGSSKPSRETQYF. Full variable domain (outside the CDR3, taken from reference TRBV5-1 and TRBJ2-3): KAGVTQTPRYLIKTRGQQVTLSCSPISGHRSVSWYQQTPGQGLQFLFEYFSETQRNKGNFPGRFSGRQFSNSRSEMNVSTLELGDSALYLCASSLRTGSSKPSRETQYFGPGTRLTVL.

The chain carries TRBV5-4 and TRBJ2-2; no firm D call. The germline V gene encodes CDR1 SGHNT and CDR2 YYREEE (reference sequence). The CDR3 totals 16 residues. V was shortened by 0 bases and J by 1 base, with 10 bases between the two germline ends. The CDR3 here is CASSLAVLGNTGELFF. The CDR3 region has the DNA TGTGCCAGCAGCTTGGCGGTACTTGGGAACACCGGGGAGCTGTTTTTT.

This clonotype has only a few counts. V is TRBV2 and J is TRBJ1-1; D ambiguous. With 4 bases removed from V and 3 bases from J, the gap between germline ends came to 12 bases. Germline V gene data show CDR1 as SNHLY and CDR2 as FYNNEI. The CDR3 length is 14 residues. The CDR3 nucleotides read TGTGCCAGCAGTGTACTCCTCGGGGACACTGAAGCTTTCTTT. It codes for CASSVLLGDTEAFF. Full variable domain (missing parts from reference TRBV2 and TRBJ1-1): EPEVTQTPSHQVTQMGQEVILRCVPISNHLYFYWYRQILGQKVEFLVSFYNNEISEKSEIFDDQFSVERPDGSNFTLKIRSTKLEDSAMYFCASSVLLGDTEAFFGQGTRLTVV.

A few counts support this clonotype. The chain recombines TRBV30 with TRBJ2-1, with TRBD1 matching over 7 bases. The CDR3 has 14 residues. V trimming: 0 bases; J trimming: 7 bases; junction bases outside the gene matches: 6. Germline assignment: CDR1 GTSNPN and CDR2 SVGIG (reference sequence). In nucleotides, the CDR3 is TGTGCCTGGAGTGTAGGGGACAGCCTGAATGAGCAGTTCTTC. It is translated as CAWSVGDSLNEQFF.

This clonotype came up a few times. V gene TRBV2 combines with J gene TRBJ2-3, with D perhaps being TRBD1 or TRBD2 (6 bases each). This CDR3 region has 14 residues. V was cut by 8 bases and J by 5 bases, with 17 bases left in between. CDR1 and CDR2 from the germline V gene are SNHLY and FYNNEI. This chain's CDR3 is CASGLPGARDTQYF. Here the CDR3 DNA reads TGTGCCAGCGGATTACCGGGGGCGCGAGATACGCAGTATTTT.

The chain recombines TRBV20-1 with TRBJ2-7; D possibly corresponds to TRBD1 (5 bases). Germline assignment: CDR1 DFQATT and CDR2 SNEGSKA (reference sequence). The CDR3 sequence is 14 residues long. V was cut by 2 bases and J by 2 bases, with 13 bases left in between. CDR3 DNA: TGCAGTGCTAGATTGGACAACAAAGCCTACGAGCAGTACTTC. Its translation is CSARLDNKAYEQYF.

The rearrangement uses TRBV25-1 and TRBJ2-1; D assignment may be TRBD1 or TRBD2 (5 bases each). Germline CDR1 is MGHDK and CDR2 is SYGVNS. With 2 bases removed from V and 6 bases from J, the gap between germline ends came to 17 bases. This CDR3 is 16 amino acids long. The DNA of the CDR3 is TGTGCCAGCAGTGAAACTCCCCCGGGACCTCTCAATGAGCAGTTCTTC. This codes for CASSETPPGPLNEQFF.

The sample holds many counts of this clonotype. The CDR3 region has the DNA TGTGCCAGCAGCTTAGAACGAAACACTGAAGCTTTCTTT. Its translation is CASSLERNTEAFF. The chain uses TRBV11-3 and TRBJ1-1; no firm D call. Germline V gene data show CDR1 as SGHNT and CDR2 as YENEEA. Trimming stripped 0 bases from V and 2 bases from J, with 4 bases between. CDR3 length equals 13 residues.

In its sample, this clonotype was seen many times. The V and J genes are TRBV19 and TRBJ2-2, with a tentative D call TRBD1 (5 bases). This CDR3 contains 14 residues. V was trimmed by 10 bases and J by 3 bases, leaving 15 bases between them. Germline V lookup: CDR1 LNHDA, CDR2 SQIVND (reference sequence). The CDR3 here is CATLKGLYTGELFF. In nucleotides, the CDR3 is TGTGCCACCTTAAAGGGGCTCTACACCGGGGAGCTGTTTTTT.

The chain couples TRBV28 to TRBJ2-3, with 9 bases identical to TRBD1. There are 15 residues in the CDR3. The germline gives CDR1 MDHEN, CDR2 SYDVKM. V was clipped by 7 bases and J by 3 bases; unmatched bases: 8. The CDR3 DNA is TGTGCCAGCAACCCTACGGGACAGGGAACAGATACGCAGTATTTT. It encodes CASNPTGQGTDTQYF.

Notes on this clonotype: Compared with germline, one end of the junction differs, possibly owing to a read error. The chain uses TRBV11-2 and TRBJ2-5; no clear D gene. CDR1 is SGHAT and CDR2 is FQNNGV in the germline V gene. This CDR3 has 15 residues. The CDR3 is CVSSLEPVSEETQYF. The CDR3 coding sequence is TGTGTCAGCAGCTTAGAGCCAGTCTCCGAAGAGACCCAGTACTTC.

This clonotype was seen a single time. This chain uses TRBV18 with TRBJ1-4; perhaps TRBD1 as D (5 bases). Germline loops: CDR1 KGHSH, CDR2 LQKENI. CDR3 length: 14 amino acids. The germline V and J ends were trimmed by 0 bases and 10 bases, with 12 bases remaining between them. The CDR3 DNA reads TGTGCCAGCTCACCACCGGTACGGGACGGAAAACTGTTTTTT. Protein sequence: CASSPPVRDGKLFF.

The sample holds a few counts of this clonotype. The chain employs TRBV19 and TRBJ2-2; weak D call: TRBD1 (6 bases). Germline V gene lookup returns CDR1 LNHDA and CDR2 SQIVND (reference sequence). The length of the CDR3 is 14 residues. The V and J ends lost 6 bases and 3 bases respectively, with 11 bases between them. CDR3 sequence reads: CASRKAGDTGELFF. The CDR3 DNA reads as TGTGCCAGTAGAAAGGCAGGGGACACCGGGGAGCTGTTTTTT. Full variable domain (rest looked up from reference TRBV19 and TRBJ2-2): DGGITQSPKYLFRKEGQNVTLSCEQNLNHDAMYWYRQDPGQGLRLIYYSQIVNDFQKGDIAEGYSVSREKKESFPLTVTSAQKNPTAFYLCASRKAGDTGELFFGEGSRLTVL.

This clonotype showed up many times. The gene calls are TRBV7-2 and TRBJ1-4; no firm D call. Trimming took 1 base from V and 7 from J, leaving 7 bases between them. This CDR3 is built from 13 residues. Germline V gives CDR1 SGHTA, CDR2 FQGNSA. The CDR3 loop is CASSLVGFEKLFF. As DNA, the CDR3 is TGTGCCAGCAGCTTAGTTGGGTTTGAAAAACTGTTTTTT.

This clonotype has just a few counts. The chain uses TRBV20-1 and TRBJ1-6, with TRBD1 identical over 7 bases. Looked up from germline, CDR1 is DFQATT and CDR2 is SNEGSKA (reference sequence). V was clipped by 6 bases and J by 5 bases; unmatched bases: 7. The CDR3 is 14 residues long. CDR3 loop: CSAKDRADNSPLHF. The CDR3 nucleotides read TGCAGTGCAAAAGACAGGGCAGATAATTCACCCCTCCACTTT.

This clonotype was recorded many times. The chain combines TRBV4-3 with TRBJ2-2, with D perhaps given as TRBD1 or TRBD2 (5 bases each). Germline CDR1 is LGHNA and CDR2 is YSLEER. Trimming shortened V by 1 base and J by 4 bases, and 10 bases separated the two germline ends. This CDR3 contains 15 residues. This CDR3 is CASSQGGTSTGELFF. CDR3 in DNA: TGCGCCAGCAGCCAAGGTGGGACCAGCACCGGGGAGCTGTTTTTT.